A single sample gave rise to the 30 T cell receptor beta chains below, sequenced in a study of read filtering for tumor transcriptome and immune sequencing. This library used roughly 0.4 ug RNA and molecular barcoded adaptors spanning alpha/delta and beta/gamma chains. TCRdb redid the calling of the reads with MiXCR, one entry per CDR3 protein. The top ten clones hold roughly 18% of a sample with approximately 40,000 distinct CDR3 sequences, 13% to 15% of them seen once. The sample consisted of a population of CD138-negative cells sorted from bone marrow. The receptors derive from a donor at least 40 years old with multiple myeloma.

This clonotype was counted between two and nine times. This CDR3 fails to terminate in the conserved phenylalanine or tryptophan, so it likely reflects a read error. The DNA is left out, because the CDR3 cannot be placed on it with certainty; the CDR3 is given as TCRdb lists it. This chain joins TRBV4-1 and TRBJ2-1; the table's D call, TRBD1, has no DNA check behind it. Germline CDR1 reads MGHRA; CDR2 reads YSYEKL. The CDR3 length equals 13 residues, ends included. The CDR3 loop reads CASSQDGAFEQLY.

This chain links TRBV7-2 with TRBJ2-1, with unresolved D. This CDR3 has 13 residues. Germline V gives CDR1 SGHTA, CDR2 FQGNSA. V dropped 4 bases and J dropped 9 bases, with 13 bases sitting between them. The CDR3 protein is CASSSTLLGEQFF. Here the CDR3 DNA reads TGTGCCAGCAGCTCCACCTTATTAGGTGAGCAGTTCTTC.

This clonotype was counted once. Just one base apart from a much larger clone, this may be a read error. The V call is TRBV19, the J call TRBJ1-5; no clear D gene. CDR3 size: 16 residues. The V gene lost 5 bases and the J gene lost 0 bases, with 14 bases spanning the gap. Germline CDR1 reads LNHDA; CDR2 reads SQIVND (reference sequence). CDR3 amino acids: CASSEDSFYSNQPQHF. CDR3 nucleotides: TGTGCCAGTAGTGAGGACTCCTTCTATAGCAATCAGCCCCAGCATTTT.

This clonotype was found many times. CDR3 coding DNA: TGTGCCAGCAGTTACTCGGGCAGTAATTCACCCCTCCACTTT. Encoded protein: CASSYSGSNSPLHF. This rearrangement joins TRBV6-5 to TRBJ1-6; unclear D gene. The CDR3 runs 14 residues. Trimming removed 0 bases at V and 6 bases at J, with 6 bases between. Germline CDR1 MNHEY, CDR2 SVGAGI.

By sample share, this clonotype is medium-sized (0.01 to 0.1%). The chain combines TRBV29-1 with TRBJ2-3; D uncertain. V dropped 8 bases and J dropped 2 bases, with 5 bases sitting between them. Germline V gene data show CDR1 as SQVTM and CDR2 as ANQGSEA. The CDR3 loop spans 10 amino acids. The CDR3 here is CSSYTDTQYF. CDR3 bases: TGCAGCAGTTACACAGATACGCAGTATTTT.

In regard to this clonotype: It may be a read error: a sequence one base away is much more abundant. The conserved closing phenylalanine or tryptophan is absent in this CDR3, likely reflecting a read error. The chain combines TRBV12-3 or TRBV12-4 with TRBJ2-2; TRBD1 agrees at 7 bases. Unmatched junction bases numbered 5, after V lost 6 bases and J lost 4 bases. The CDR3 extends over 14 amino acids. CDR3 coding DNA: TGTGCCAGCAGGGGACAGACTCCCACCGGGGAGCTGTTTTAT. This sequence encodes CASRGQTPTGELFY.

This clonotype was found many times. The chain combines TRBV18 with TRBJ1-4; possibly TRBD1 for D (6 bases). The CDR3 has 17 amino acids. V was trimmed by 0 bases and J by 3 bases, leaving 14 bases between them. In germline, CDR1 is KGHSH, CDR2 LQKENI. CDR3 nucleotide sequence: TGTGCCAGCTCACCACCGCGAGGCAGGGGACCTAATGAAAAACTGTTTTTT. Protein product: CASSPPRGRGPNEKLFF.

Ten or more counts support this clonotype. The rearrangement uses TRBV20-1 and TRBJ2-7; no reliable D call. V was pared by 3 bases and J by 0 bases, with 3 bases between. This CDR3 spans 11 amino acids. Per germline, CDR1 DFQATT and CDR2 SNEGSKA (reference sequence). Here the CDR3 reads CSARVSYEQYF. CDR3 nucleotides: TGCAGTGCTAGGGTCTCCTACGAGCAGTACTTC.

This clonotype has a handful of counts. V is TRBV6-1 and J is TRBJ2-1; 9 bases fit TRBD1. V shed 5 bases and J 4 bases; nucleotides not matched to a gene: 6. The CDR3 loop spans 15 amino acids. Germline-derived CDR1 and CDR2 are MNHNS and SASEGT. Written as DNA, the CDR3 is TGTGCCAGCAGTATACAGGGGGCTGGGTACAATGAGCAGTTCTTC. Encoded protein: CASSIQGAGYNEQFF.

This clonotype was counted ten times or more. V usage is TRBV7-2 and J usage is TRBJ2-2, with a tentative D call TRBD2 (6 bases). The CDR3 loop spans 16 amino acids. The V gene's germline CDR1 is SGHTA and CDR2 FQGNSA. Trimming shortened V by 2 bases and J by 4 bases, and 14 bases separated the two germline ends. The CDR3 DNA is TGTGCCAGCAGCTTAATGCGGGGCTGGAGCACCGGGGAGCTGTTTTTT. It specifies CASSLMRGWSTGELFF.

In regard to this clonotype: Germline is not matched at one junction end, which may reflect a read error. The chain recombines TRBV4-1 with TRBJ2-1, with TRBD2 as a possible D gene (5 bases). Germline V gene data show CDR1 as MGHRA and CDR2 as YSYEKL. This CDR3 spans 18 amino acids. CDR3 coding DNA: TGCGCCAGCAGCCAGGCAACCTACCGACCTAGCTCCTACAATGAGCAGTTCTTT. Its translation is CASSQATYRPSSYNEQFF.

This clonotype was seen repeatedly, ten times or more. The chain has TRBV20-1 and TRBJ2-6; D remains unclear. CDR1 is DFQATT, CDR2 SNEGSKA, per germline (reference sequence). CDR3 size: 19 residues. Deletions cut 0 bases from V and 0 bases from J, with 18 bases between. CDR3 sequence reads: CSARDLVASLNSGANVLTF. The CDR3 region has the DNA TGCAGTGCTAGAGATCTCGTAGCTTCGCTAAACTCTGGGGCCAACGTCCTGACTTTC.

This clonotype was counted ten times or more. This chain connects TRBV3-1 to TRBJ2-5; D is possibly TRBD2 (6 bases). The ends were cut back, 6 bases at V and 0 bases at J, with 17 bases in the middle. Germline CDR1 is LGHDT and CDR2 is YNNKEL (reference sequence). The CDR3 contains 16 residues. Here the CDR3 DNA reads TGTGCCAGCAGTCACACGGGGGTTTGGTACCAAGAGACCCAGTACTTC. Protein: CASSHTGVWYQETQYF.

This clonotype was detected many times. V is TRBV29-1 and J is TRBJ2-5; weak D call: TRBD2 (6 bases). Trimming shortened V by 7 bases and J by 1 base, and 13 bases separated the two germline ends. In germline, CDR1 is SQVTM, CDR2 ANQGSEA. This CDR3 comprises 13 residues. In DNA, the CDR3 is TGCAGCGCCGAGACTAGACGCCAAGAGACCCAGTACTTC. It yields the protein CSAETRRQETQYF.

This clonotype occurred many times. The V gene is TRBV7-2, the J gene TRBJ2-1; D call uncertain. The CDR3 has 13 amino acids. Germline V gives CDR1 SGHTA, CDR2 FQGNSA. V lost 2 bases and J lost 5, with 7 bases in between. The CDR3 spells CASSLLVDNEQFF. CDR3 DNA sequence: TGTGCCAGCAGCTTATTAGTGGACAATGAGCAGTTCTTC.

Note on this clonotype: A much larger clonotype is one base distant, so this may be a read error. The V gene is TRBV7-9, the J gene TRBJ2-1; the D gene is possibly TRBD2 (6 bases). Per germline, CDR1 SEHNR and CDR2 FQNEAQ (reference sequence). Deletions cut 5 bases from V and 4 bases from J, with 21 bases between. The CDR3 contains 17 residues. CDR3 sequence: CASSPAWRGGVYNEQFF. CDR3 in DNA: TGTGCCAGCAGCCCTGCTTGGCGTGGCGGGGTGTACAATGAGCAGTTCTTC.

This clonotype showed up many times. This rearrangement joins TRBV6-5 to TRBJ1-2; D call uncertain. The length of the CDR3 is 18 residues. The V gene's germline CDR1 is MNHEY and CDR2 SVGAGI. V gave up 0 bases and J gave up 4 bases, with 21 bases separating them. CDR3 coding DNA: TGTGCCAGCAGTTACTCAGGCGTCGGCTCCGGGAGGTCCTATGGCTACACCTTC. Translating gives CASSYSGVGSGRSYGYTF.

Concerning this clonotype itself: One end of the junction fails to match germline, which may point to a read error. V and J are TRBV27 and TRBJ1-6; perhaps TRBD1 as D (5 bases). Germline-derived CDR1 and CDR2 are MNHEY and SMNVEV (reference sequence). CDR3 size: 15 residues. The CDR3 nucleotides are TGTGCCAGCAGTCTATCCGGGGCAGTTAATTCACCCCGCCACTTT. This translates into CASSLSGAVNSPRHF.

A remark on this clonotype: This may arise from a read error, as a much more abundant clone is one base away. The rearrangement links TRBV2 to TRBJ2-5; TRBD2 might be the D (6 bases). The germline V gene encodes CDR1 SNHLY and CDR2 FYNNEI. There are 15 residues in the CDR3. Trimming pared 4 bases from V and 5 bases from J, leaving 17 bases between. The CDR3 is CASSAQGGEPETQYF. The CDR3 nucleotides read TGTGCCAGCAGTGCCCAAGGAGGGGAACCGGAGACCCAGTACTTC.

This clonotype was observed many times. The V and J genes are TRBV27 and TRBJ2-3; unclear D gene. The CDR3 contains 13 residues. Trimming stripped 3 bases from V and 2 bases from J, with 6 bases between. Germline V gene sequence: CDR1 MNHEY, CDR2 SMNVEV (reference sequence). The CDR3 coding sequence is TGTGCCAGCAGTTTTCGATTCACAGATACGCAGTATTTT. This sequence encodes CASSFRFTDTQYF.

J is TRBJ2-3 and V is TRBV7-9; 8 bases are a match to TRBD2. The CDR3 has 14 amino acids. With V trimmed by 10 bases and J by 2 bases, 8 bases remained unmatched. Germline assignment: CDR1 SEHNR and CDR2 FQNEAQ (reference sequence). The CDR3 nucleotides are TGTGCCACCAGGTCGGGGGGGAACACAGATACGCAGTATTTT. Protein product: CATRSGGNTDTQYF.

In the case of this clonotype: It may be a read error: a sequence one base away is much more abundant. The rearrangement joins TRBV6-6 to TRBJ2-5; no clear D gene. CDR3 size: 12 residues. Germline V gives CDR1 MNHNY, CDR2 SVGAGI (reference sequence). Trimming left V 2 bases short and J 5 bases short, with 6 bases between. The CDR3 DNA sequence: TGTGCCAGCAGTTACGCACCGGAGACCCAGTACTTC. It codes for CASSYAPETQYF.

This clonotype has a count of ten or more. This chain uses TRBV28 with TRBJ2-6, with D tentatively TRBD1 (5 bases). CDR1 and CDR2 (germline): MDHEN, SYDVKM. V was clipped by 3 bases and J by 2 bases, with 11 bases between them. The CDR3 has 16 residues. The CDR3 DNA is TGTGCCAGCAGTTTCCACAGGCTAACTGGGGCCAACGTCCTGACTTTC. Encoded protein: CASSFHRLTGANVLTF.

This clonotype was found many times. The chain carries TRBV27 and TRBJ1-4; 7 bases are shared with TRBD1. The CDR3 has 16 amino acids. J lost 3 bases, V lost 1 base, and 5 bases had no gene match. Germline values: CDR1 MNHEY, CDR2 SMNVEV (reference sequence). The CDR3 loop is CASSLYPGQPNEKLFF. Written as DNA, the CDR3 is TGTGCCAGCAGTTTATACCCGGGACAGCCTAATGAAAAACTGTTTTTT. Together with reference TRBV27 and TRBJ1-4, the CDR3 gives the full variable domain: EAQVTQNPRYLITVTGKKLTVTCSQNMNHEYMSWYRQDPGLGLRQIYYSMNVEVTDKGDVPEGYKVSRKEKRNFPLILESPSPNQTSLYFCASSLYPGQPNEKLFFGSGTQLSVL.

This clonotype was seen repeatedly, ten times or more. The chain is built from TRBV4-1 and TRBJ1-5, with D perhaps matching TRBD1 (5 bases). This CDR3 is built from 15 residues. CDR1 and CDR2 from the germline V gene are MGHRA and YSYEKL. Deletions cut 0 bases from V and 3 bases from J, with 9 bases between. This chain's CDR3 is CASSQDQTDNQPQHF. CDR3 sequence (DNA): TGCGCCAGCAGCCAAGATCAGACAGACAATCAGCCCCAGCATTTT.

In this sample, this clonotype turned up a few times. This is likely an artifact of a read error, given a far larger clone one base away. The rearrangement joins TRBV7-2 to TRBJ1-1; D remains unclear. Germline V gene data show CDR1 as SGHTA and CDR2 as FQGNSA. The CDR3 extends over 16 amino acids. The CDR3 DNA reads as TGTGCCAGCAGCTTAGATCCGCCTTCTCGGAACTCACCCCTCCTCTTT. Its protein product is CASSLDPPSRNSPLLF.

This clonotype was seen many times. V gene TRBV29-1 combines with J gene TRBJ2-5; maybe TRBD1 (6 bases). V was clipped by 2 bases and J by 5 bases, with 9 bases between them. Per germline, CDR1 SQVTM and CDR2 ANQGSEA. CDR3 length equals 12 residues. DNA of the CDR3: TGCAGCGTTGAACGGGACACGGAGACCCAGTACTTC. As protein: CSVERDTETQYF.

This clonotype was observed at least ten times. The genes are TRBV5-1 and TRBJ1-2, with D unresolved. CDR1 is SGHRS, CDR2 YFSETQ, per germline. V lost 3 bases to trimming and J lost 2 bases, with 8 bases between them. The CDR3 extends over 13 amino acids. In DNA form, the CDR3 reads TGCGCCAGCAGCTCTGACTTAAACTATGGCTACACCTTC. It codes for CASSSDLNYGYTF.

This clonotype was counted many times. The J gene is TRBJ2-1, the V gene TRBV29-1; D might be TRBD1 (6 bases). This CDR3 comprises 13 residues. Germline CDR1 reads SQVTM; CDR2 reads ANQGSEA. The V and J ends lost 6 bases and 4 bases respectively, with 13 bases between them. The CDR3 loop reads CSVVPDSYNEQFF. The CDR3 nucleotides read TGCAGCGTCGTACCGGACAGTTACAATGAGCAGTTCTTC.

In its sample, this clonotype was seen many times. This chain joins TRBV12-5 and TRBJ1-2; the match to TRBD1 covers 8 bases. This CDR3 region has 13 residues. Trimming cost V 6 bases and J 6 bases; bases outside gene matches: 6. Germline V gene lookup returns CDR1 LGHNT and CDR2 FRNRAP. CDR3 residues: CASGSGTGDGYTF. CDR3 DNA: TGTGCTAGTGGCTCCGGGACAGGTGATGGCTACACCTTC. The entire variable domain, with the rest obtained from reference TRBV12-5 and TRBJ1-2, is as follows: DARVTQTPRHKVTEMGQEVTMRCQPILGHNTVFWYRQTMMQGLELLAYFRNRAPLDDSGMPKDRFSAEMPDATLATLKIQPSEPRDSAVYFCASGSGTGDGYTFGSGTRLTVV.